Below are 24 T cell receptor beta chains sequenced from a single sample in a study of blood T cells in healthy people across ages. With a J-beta primer mix and a sample-barcoded 5' primer, a second PCR ran 7 to 11 cycles. TCRdb re-analysed the 5' RACE reads in MiXCR, keeping a single row per CDR3 protein. The sample yields around 990,000 distinct CDR3 sequences, roughly two fifths seen once. Sequencing input: blood. The receptors shown here come from a man aged 18 to 29 in good health.

This clonotype was seen repeatedly, ten times or more. The chain couples TRBV12-3 or TRBV12-4 to TRBJ1-2; weak D call: TRBD1 (5 bases). Between the trimmed V and J ends, which lost 3 bases and 7 bases, there was a span of 12 bases. The CDR3 is 13 residues long. CDR3 in DNA: TGTGCCAGCAGTTTCGCAGGGTTCCGTGGCTACACCTTC. Translated: CASSFAGFRGYTF.

The rearrangement links TRBV25-1 to TRBJ1-1, with unresolved D. V lost 3 bases and J lost 0, with 8 bases in between. CDR1 MGHDK and CDR2 SYGVNS come from the germline V gene. The CDR3 has 14 residues. CDR3 sequence (DNA): TGTGCCAGCAGTGACGACCGAATGAACACTGAAGCTTTCTTT. Its protein product is CASSDDRMNTEAFF.

The V and J genes are TRBV7-2 and TRBJ2-4; no clear D gene. The DNA end lines up better with TRBJ2-5; the J call may be wrong. The CDR3 runs to 14 residues. Germline V gene sequence: CDR1 SGHTA, CDR2 FQGNSA. CDR3 in amino acids: CASSPSVFLETQYF. The CDR3 DNA reads as TGTGCCAGCAGCCCTTCAGTATTTCTCGAGACCCAGTACTTC.

The chain combines TRBV12-5 with TRBJ1-2; 8 bases align to TRBD1. V dropped 6 bases and J dropped 5; count of bases not matched to a gene: 5. There are 13 residues in the CDR3. Germline V gene lookup returns CDR1 LGHNT and CDR2 FRNRAP. The DNA for the CDR3 is TGTGCTAGTGGCCGGGGACAGGCGTATGGCTACACCTTC. Amino acid sequence: CASGRGQAYGYTF.

The genes are TRBV20-1 and TRBJ1-1, with 7 bases fitting TRBD1. The CDR3 is 12 amino acids. The V gene end was trimmed by 5 bases and the J gene end by 5 bases; junction bases not matched to a gene: 5. Looked up from germline, CDR1 is DFQATT and CDR2 is SNEGSKA (reference sequence). The CDR3 DNA reads TGCAGTGCTTTACAGGGGAGTACTGAAGCTTTCTTT. Amino acid sequence: CSALQGSTEAFF.

The chain employs TRBV4-3 and TRBJ2-3, with TRBD2 matching 7 bases. Per the germline V gene, CDR1 is LGHNA and CDR2 is YSLEER. The V gene end was trimmed by 10 bases and the J gene end by 2 bases; junction bases not matched to a gene: 18. The CDR3 has 17 residues. CDR3 in DNA: TGCGCCAAGCTTACCAGAGTGCGGGAGACCAACACAGATACGCAGTATTTT. Translating gives CAKLTRVRETNTDTQYF.

The chain is built from TRBV3-1 and TRBJ2-2; 10 bases line up with TRBD1. Unmatched junction bases numbered 9, after V lost 1 base and J lost 1 base. Germline V gene lookup returns CDR1 LGHDT and CDR2 YNNKEL (reference sequence). This CDR3 comprises 19 residues. The CDR3 region is CASSQGGQGTNRNTGELFF. The CDR3 DNA reads TGTGCCAGCAGCCAAGGGGGACAGGGGACGAACCGGAACACCGGGGAGCTGTTTTTT.

The CDR3: CASSLVRSGTETQYF. For the CDR3, the DNA is TGTGCCAGCAGCTTAGTCAGGAGTGGAACGGAGACCCAGTACTTC. This chain uses TRBV7-2 with TRBJ2-5; D remains ambiguous. Germline V gives CDR1 SGHTA, CDR2 FQGNSA. The CDR3 contains 15 residues. Trimming removed 1 base from V and 5 bases from J, with 14 bases in between.

The chain carries TRBV7-3 and TRBJ1-1, with 8 bases that match TRBD1. Germline V gene data show CDR1 as SGHTA and CDR2 as FQGTGA. Trimming took 2 bases from V and 6 from J; bases not matched to a gene: 5. This CDR3 contains 14 residues. The CDR3 here is CASSLDNRGAEAFF. In nucleotides, the CDR3 is TGTGCCAGCAGCTTAGATAACAGGGGGGCTGAAGCTTTCTTT.

This clonotype has just a few counts. The gene calls are TRBV12-5 and TRBJ2-7; TRBD1 matches 8 bases. With the DNA end fitting TRBJ2-5 better, the J assignment may be wrong. The V gene's germline CDR1 is LGHNT and CDR2 FRNRAP. CDR3 size: 14 residues. The CDR3 loop reads CASGLSGGWETQYF. The CDR3 coding sequence is TGTGCTAGTGGTTTGTCAGGGGGCTGGGAGACCCAGTACTTC.

This clonotype was detected only a few times. The V gene is TRBV4-1, the J gene TRBJ2-3; D is unclear. Germline values: CDR1 MGHRA, CDR2 YSYEKL. CDR3 length: 16 residues. Trimming left V 0 bases short and J 8 bases short, with 18 bases between. The CDR3 region has the DNA TGCGCCAGCAGCCAAGAGAGGAATGTCGAGCTTGGTACGCAGTATTTT. As protein: CASSQERNVELGTQYF.

Of note for this clonotype: This may arise from a read error, as a much more abundant clone is one base away. V usage is TRBV7-7 and J usage is TRBJ2-1; a weak D match, TRBD2 (5 bases). This CDR3 comprises 14 residues. In germline, CDR1 is SSHAT, CDR2 FNYEAQ (reference sequence). CDR3 protein: CAGSLAWGTGEQFF. The CDR3 region has the DNA TGTGCTGGCAGCTTAGCGTGGGGAACGGGGGAGCAGTTCTTC. Full variable domain (outside the CDR3, taken from reference TRBV7-7 and TRBJ2-1): GAGVSQSPRYKVTKRGQDVTLRCDPISSHATLYWYQQALGQGPEFLTYFNYEAQPDKSGLPSDRFSAERPEGSISTLTIQRTEQRDSAMYRCAGSLAWGTGEQFFGPGTRLTVL.

The CDR3 sequence is CASSSDRVPSYEQYF. The DNA for the CDR3 is TGTGCCAGCAGTTCCGACAGGGTCCCTTCCTACGAGCAGTACTTC. This rearrangement joins TRBV12-3 or TRBV12-4 to TRBJ2-7; 7 positions match TRBD1. J gave up 1 base and V 4 bases, and 7 bases lay outside the gene matches. The CDR3 contains 15 residues.

V is TRBV20-1 and J is TRBJ1-5; possible D gene TRBD1, 5 bases. Germline CDR1 DFQATT, CDR2 SNEGSKA (reference sequence). There are 14 residues in the CDR3. Trimming stripped 4 bases from V and 1 base from J, with 11 bases between. CDR3 in amino acids: CSAIKGRSNQPQHF. The CDR3 DNA reads as TGCAGTGCTATTAAGGGGAGGAGCAATCAGCCCCAGCATTTT.

This clonotype was seen a single time. The chain's CDR3 is CASSEDGDASSYEQYF. CDR3 DNA: TGTGCCAGCAGTGAAGATGGGGACGCCAGCTCCTACGAGCAGTACTTC. The chain links TRBV2 to TRBJ2-5; TRBD1 or TRBD2 may be the D gene (5 bases each). The DNA end is a closer match to TRBJ2-7, so the J assignment may be wrong. This CDR3 comprises 16 residues. In germline, CDR1 is SNHLY, CDR2 FYNNEI.

The chain joins TRBV6-5 to TRBJ2-3; D is possibly TRBD1 (6 bases). The CDR3 sequence is 15 residues long. The germline gives CDR1 MNHEY, CDR2 SVGAGI. Trimming took off 10 bases at V and 1 base at J, with 18 bases between the two ends. The CDR3 bases are TGTGCCACCACCGATGACAGGCAAGGCACAGATACGCAGTATTTT. Its translation: CATTDDRQGTDTQYF.

The rearrangement uses TRBV6-6 and TRBJ1-2; no clear D. V lost 7 bases, J lost 0 bases, and 6 bases lay in between. The CDR3 covers 12 residues. CDR1 MNHNY and CDR2 SVGAGI come from the germline V gene (reference sequence). In DNA, the CDR3 is TGTGCCAGCATTTCGGCTAACTATGGCTACACCTTC. It is translated as CASISANYGYTF.

The chain has TRBV4-2 and TRBJ2-1; TRBD1 agrees at 7 bases. The J call may be faulty, since TRBJ2-7 better matches the DNA end. The germline V gene encodes CDR1 LGHNA and CDR2 YNFKEQ. The CDR3 spans 13 residues. The CDR3 nucleotides read TGTGCCAGCAGCCCTCTACAGGGGAATGAGCAGTACTTC. It encodes CASSPLQGNEQYF.

This clonotype was detected a few times. This chain uses TRBV20-1 with TRBJ2-5; 7 bases align to TRBD2. The CDR3 loop spans 13 amino acids. V trimming: 5 bases; J trimming: 3 bases; junction bases outside the gene matches: 6. Germline V gene lookup returns CDR1 DFQATT and CDR2 SNEGSKA (reference sequence). CDR3 region: CSADSRGEETQYF. As DNA, the CDR3 is TGCAGTGCTGATTCTCGGGGGGAAGAGACCCAGTACTTC.

The table lists this clonotype with a few counts. This chain uses TRBV7-9 with TRBJ2-4, with D unresolved. The CDR3 runs 14 residues. Trimming removed 3 bases from V and 6 bases from J, with 12 bases in between. Germline CDR1 SEHNR, CDR2 FQNEAQ (reference sequence). In DNA form, the CDR3 reads TGTGCCAGCAGCTTGGCAGGCTCCTTAAACATTCAGTACTTC. It codes for CASSLAGSLNIQYF.

This clonotype appeared a few times. This chain connects TRBV7-2 to TRBJ2-7; tentative D call: TRBD1 (6 bases). Germline CDR1 is SGHTA and CDR2 is FQGNSA. The CDR3 sequence is 15 residues long. With 5 bases removed from V and 1 base from J, the gap between germline ends came to 15 bases. CDR3 sequence (DNA): TGTGCCAGCAGCCCGGACGACAGGTTGTCCTACGAGCAGTACTTC. It encodes CASSPDDRLSYEQYF.

V gene TRBV6-6 combines with J gene TRBJ2-7; the D is unclear. CDR3 length: 16 residues. Trimming took off 2 bases at V and 7 bases at J, with 21 bases between the two ends. Germline V gene sequence: CDR1 MNHNY, CDR2 SVGAGI (reference sequence). The CDR3 DNA reads as TGTGCCAGCAGTTACACCGTCCGACCCAGATACAATGAGCAGTACTTC. As protein: CASSYTVRPRYNEQYF.

CDR3 loop: CASSRTSGAYNEQYF. The CDR3 region has the DNA TGTGCCAGCAGCCGGACTAGCGGGGCTTACAATGAGCAGTACTTC. The chain carries TRBV6-1 and TRBJ2-5, with TRBD2 matching 12 bases. The CDR3 has 15 amino acids. Germline values: CDR1 MNHNS, CDR2 SASEGT. With 6 bases clipped from V and 11 bases from J, the junction kept 13 bases outside the gene matches.

Points on this clonotype: One base away lies a much larger clone, so this may be a sequencing read error. The rearrangement uses TRBV27 and TRBJ2-5, with TRBD2 matching over 11 bases. The CDR3 loop spans 14 amino acids. Germline assignment: CDR1 MNHEY and CDR2 SMNVEV (reference sequence). The DNA of the CDR3 is TGTACCAGCAGTCCGGGACTAGCGGAAGAGACCCAGTACTTC. This encodes CTSSPGLAEETQYF.